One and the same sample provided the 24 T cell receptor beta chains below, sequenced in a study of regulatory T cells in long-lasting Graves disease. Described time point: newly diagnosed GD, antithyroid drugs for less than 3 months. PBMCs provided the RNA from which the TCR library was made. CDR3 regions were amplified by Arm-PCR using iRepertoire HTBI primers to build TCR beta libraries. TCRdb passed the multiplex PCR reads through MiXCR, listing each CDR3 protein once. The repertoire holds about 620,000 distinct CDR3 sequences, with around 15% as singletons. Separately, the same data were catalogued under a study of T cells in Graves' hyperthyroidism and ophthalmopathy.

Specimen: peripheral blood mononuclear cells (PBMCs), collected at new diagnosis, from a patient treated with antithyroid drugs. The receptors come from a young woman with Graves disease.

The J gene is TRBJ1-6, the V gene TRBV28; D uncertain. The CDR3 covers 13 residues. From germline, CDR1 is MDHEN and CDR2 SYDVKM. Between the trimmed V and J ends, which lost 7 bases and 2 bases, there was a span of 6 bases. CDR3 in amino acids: CASNKPYNSPLHF. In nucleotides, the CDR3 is TGTGCCAGCAATAAACCCTATAATTCACCCCTCCACTTT.

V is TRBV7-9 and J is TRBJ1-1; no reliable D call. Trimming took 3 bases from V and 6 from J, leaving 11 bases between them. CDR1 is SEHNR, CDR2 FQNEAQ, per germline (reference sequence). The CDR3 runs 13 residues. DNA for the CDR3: TGTGCCAGCAGCTTTTTAAGGGAGGCTGAAGCTTTCTTT. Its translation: CASSFLREAEAFF.

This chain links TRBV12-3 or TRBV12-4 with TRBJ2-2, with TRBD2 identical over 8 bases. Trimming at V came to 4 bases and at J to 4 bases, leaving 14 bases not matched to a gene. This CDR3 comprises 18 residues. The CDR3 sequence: CASSSSFAGGTVTGELFF. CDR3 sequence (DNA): TGTGCCAGCAGTTCTAGCTTCGCGGGAGGCACCGTCACCGGGGAGCTGTTTTTT.

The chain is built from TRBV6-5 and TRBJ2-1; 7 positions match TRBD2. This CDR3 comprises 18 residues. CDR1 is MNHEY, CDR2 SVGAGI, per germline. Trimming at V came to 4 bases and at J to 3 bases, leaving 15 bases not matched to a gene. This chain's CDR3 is CASSSIWGGEAGYNEQFF. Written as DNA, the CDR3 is TGTGCCAGCAGTTCCATTTGGGGGGGGGAGGCAGGCTACAATGAGCAGTTCTTC.

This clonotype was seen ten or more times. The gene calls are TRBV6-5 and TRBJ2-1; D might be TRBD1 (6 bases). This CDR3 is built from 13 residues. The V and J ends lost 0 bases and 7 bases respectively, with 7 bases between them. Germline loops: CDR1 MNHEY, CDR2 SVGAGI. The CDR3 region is CASSYSQGNEQFF. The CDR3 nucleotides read TGTGCCAGCAGTTACTCTCAGGGGAATGAGCAGTTCTTC.

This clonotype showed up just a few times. CDR3 DNA sequence: TGTGCCAGCAGCTTCTCGAGACAGGTTGCCTACAATGAGCAGTTCTTC. It encodes CASSFSRQVAYNEQFF. J is TRBJ2-1 and V is TRBV7-8; maybe TRBD1 (6 bases). Trimming left V 3 bases short and J 2 bases short, with 14 bases between. The CDR3 consists of 16 residues. The V gene's germline CDR1 is SGHVS and CDR2 FQNEAQ.

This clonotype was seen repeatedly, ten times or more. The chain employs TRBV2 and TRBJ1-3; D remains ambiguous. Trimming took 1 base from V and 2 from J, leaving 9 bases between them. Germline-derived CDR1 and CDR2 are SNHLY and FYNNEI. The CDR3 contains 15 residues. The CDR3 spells CASSEGDVAGNTIYF. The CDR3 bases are TGTGCCAGCAGTGAAGGGGATGTTGCTGGAAACACCATATATTTT.

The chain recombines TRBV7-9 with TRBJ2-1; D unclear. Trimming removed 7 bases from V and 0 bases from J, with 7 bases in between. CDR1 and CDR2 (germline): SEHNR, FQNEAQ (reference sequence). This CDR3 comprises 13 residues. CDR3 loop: CASKQLSYNEQFF. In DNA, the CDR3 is TGTGCCAGCAAGCAGCTCTCCTACAATGAGCAGTTCTTC.

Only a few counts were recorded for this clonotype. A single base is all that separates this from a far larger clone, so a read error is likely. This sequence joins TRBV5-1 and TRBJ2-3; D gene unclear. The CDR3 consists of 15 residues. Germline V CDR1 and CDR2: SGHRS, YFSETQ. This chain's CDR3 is CASSLEPEGTDTQYF. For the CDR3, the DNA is TGTGCCAGCAGCTTAGAGCCAGAGGGCACAGATACGCAGTATTTT.

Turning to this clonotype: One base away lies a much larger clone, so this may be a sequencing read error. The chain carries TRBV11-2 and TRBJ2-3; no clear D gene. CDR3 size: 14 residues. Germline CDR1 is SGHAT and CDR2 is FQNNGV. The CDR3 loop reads CASSPPVSTDAQYF. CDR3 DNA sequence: TGTGCCAGCAGCCCCCCTGTTAGCACAGATGCGCAGTATTTT.

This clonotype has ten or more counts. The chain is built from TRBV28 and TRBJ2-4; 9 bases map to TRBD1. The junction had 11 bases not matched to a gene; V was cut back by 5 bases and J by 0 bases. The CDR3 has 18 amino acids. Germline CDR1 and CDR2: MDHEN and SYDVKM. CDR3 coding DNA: TGTGCCAGCAGTAGGGCCGGACAGGGGATCTTAGCCAAAAACATTCAGTACTTC. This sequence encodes CASSRAGQGILAKNIQYF.

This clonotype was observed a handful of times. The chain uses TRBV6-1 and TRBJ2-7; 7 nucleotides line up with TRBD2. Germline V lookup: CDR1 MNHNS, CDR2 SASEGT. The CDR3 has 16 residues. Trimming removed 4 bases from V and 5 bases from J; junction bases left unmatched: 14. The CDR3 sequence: CASSATSVMSGDEQYF. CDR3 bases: TGTGCCAGCAGTGCTACTAGCGTCATGTCAGGTGACGAGCAGTACTTC.

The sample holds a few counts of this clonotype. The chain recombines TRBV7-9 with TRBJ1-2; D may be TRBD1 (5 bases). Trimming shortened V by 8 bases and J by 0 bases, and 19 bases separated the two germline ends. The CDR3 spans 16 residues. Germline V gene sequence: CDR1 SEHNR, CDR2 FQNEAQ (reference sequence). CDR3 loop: CASRGSGAVPNYGYTF. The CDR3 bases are TGTGCCAGCCGAGGTAGTGGGGCAGTACCTAACTATGGCTACACCTTC.

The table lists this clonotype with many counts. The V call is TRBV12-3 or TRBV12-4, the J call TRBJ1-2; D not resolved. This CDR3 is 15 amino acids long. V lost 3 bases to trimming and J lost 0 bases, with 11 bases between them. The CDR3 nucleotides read TGTGCCAGCAGTTTTGCGGCACCCGCTAACTATGGCTACACCTTC. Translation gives CASSFAAPANYGYTF.

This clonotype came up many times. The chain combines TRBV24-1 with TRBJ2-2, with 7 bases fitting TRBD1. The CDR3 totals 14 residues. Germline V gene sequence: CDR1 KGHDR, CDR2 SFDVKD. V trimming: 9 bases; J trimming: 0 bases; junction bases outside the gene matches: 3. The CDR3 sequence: CATGGQANTGELFF. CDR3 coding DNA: TGTGCCACCGGAGGACAGGCGAACACCGGGGAGCTGTTTTTT.

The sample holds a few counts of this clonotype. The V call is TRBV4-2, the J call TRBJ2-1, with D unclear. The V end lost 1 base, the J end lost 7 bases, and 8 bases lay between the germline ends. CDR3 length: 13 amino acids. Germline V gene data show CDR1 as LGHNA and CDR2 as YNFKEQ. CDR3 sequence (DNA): TGTGCCAGCAGCCAAGGGCTATTTAATGAGCAGTTCTTC. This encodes CASSQGLFNEQFF.

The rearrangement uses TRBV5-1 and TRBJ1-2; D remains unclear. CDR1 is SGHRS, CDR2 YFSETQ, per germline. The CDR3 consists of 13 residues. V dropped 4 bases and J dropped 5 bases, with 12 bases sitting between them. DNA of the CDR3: TGCGCCAGCAGCCCCAACCCCCCTTATGGCTACACCTTC. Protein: CASSPNPPYGYTF.

The CDR3 protein is CAKTGGTTDTQYF. CDR3 nucleotide sequence: TGTGCCAAAACAGGGGGGACCACAGATACGCAGTATTTT. The chain is built from TRBV30 and TRBJ2-3, with 8 bases aligning to TRBD1. The CDR3 is 13 amino acids. The trim removed 8 bases at V and 2 bases at J, leaving 6 bases unmatched. In germline, CDR1 is GTSNPN, CDR2 SVGIG (reference sequence).

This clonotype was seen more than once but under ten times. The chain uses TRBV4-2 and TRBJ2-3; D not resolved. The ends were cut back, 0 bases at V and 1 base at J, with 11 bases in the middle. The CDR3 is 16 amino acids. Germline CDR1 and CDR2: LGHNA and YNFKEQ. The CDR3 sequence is CASSQDRAIRTDTQYF. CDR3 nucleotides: TGTGCCAGCAGCCAAGATCGAGCGATCCGCACAGATACGCAGTATTTT.

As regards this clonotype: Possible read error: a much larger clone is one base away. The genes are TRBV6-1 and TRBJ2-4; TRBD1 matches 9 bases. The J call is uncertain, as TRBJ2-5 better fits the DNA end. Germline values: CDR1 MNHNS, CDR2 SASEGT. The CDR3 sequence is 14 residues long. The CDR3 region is CAGRGQGASETQYF. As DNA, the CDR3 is TGTGCCGGCAGGGGACAGGGAGCATCGGAGACCCAGTACTTC.

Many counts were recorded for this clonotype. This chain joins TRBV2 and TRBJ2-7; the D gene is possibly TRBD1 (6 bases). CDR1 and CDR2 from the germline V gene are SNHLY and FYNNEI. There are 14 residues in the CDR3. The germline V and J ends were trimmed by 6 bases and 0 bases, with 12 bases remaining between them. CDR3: CASRRQEASYEQYF. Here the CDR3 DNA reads TGTGCCAGCAGACGACAGGAAGCCTCCTACGAGCAGTACTTC.

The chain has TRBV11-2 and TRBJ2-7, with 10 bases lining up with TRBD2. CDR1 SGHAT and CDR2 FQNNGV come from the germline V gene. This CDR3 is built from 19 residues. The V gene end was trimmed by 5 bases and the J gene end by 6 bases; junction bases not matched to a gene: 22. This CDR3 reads CASSVPPFRTSGPICEQYF. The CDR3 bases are TGTGCCAGCAGCGTACCCCCCTTTCGGACTAGCGGACCAATCTGCGAGCAGTACTTC.

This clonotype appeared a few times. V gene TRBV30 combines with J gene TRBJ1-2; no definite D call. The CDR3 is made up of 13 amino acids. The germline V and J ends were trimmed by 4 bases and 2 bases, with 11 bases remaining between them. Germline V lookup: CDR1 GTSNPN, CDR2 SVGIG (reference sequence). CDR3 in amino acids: CAWKDRSNYGYTF. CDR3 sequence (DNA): TGTGCCTGGAAGGATAGGTCCAACTATGGCTACACCTTC.

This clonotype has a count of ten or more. CDR3: CASSQRDLRSPLHF. For the CDR3, the DNA is TGTGCCAGCAGCCAAAGGGACCTTCGGTCACCCCTCCACTTT. The chain employs TRBV11-1 and TRBJ1-6; the D gene is possibly TRBD1 (5 bases). The CDR3 has 14 amino acids. The V gene lost 5 bases and the J gene lost 10 bases, with 15 bases spanning the gap. Looked up from germline, CDR1 is SGHAT and CDR2 is FQDESV (reference sequence).